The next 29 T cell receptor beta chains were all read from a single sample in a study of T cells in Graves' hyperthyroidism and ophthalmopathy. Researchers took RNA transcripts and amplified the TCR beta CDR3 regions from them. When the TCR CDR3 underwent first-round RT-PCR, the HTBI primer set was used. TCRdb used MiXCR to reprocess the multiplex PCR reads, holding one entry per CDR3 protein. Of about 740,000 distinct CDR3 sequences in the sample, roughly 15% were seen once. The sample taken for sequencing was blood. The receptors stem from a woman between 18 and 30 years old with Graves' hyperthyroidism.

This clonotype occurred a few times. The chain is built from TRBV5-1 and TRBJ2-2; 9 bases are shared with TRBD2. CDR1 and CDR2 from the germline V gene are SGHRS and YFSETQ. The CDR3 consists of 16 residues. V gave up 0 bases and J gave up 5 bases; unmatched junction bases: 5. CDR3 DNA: TGCGCCAGCAGCTTGGAACCTCTAGCGGGGACCGGGGAGCTGTTTTTT. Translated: CASSLEPLAGTGELFF. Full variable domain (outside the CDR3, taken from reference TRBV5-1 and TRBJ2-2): KAGVTQTPRYLIKTRGQQVTLSCSPISGHRSVSWYQQTPGQGLQFLFEYFSETQRNKGNFPGRFSGRQFSNSRSEMNVSTLELGDSALYLCASSLEPLAGTGELFFGEGSRLTVL.

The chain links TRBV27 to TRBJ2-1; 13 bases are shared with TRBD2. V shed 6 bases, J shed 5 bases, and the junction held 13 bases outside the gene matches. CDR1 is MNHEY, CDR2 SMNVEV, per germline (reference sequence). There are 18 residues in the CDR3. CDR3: CASSHHGLAGVRDNEQFF. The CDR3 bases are TGTGCCAGCAGCCACCACGGACTAGCGGGAGTTCGGGACAATGAGCAGTTCTTC.

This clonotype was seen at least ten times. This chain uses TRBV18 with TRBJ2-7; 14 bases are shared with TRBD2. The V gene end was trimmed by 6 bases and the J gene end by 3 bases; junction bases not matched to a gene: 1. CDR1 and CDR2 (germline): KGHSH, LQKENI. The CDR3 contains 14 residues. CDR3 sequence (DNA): TGTGCCAGCTCGACTAGCGGGAGGGACTACGAGCAGTACTTC. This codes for CASSTSGRDYEQYF.

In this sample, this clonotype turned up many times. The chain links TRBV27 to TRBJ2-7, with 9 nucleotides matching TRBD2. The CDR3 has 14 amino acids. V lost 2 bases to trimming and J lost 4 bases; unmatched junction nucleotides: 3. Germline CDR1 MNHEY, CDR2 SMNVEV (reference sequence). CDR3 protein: CASSLASGVYEQYF. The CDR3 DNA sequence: TGTGCCAGCAGTTTAGCTAGCGGGGTTTACGAGCAGTACTTC.

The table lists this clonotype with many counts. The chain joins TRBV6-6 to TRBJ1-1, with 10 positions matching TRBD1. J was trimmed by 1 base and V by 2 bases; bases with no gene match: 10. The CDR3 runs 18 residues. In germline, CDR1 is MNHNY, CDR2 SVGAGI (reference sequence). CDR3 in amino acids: CASSYRVPGQGKNTEAFF. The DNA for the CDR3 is TGTGCCAGCAGTTACCGCGTCCCGGGACAGGGGAAGAACACTGAAGCTTTCTTT.

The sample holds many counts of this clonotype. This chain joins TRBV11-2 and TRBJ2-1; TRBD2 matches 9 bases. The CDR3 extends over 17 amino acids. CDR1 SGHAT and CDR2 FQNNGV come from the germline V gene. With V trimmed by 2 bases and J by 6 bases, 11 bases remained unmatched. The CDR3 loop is CASSLLRPVAGANEQFF. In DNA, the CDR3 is TGTGCCAGCAGCTTACTCCGACCGGTAGCGGGAGCCAATGAGCAGTTCTTC.

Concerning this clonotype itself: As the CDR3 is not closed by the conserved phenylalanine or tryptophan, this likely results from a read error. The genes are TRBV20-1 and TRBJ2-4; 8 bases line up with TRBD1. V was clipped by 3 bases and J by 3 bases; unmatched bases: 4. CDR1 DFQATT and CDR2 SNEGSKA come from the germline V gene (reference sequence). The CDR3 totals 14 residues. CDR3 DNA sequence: TGCAGTGCTAGGGACAGGGTCGGCAAAAACATTCAGTACCTC. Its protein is CSARDRVGKNIQYL.

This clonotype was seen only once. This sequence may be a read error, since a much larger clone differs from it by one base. CDR3 residues: CATSWGVDEQYF. CDR3 nucleotide sequence: TGTGCCACCAGCTGGGGAGTGGACGAGCAGTACTTC. The chain is built from TRBV10-3 and TRBJ2-7, with TRBD2 as a possible D gene (5 bases). CDR3 length: 12 residues. Between the trimmed V and J ends, which lost 10 bases and 5 bases, there was a span of 15 bases. The germline V gene has CDR1 ENHRY and CDR2 SYGVKD.

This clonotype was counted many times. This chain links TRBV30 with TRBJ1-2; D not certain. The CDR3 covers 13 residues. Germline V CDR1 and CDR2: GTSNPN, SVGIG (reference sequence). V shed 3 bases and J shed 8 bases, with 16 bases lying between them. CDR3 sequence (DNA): TGTGCCTGGAGGACCTTGGTAACCGGAGGCTACACCTTC. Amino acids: CAWRTLVTGGYTF.

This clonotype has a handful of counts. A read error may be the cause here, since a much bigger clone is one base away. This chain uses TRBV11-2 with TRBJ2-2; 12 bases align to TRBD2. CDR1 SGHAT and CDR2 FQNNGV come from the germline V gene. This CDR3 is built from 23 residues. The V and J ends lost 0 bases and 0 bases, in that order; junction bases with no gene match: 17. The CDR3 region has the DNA TGTGCCAGCAGCTTAGAAACTTGGCCGACTAGCGGGGGAAAACGTTCGAACACCGGGGAGCTGTTTTTT. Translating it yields CASSLETWPTSGGKRSNTGELFF. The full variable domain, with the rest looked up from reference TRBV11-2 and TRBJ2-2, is EAGVAQSPRYKIIEKRQSVAFWCNPISGHATLYWYQQILGQGPKLLIQFQNNGVVDDSQLPKDRFSAERLKGVDSTLKIQPAKLEDSAVYLCASSLETWPTSGGKRSNTGELFFGEGSRLTVL.

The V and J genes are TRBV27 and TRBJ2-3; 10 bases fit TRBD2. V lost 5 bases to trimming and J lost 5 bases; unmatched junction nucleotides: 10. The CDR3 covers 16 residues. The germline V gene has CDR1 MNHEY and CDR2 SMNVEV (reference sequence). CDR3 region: CASSTIAGGLEDTQYF. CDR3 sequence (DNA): TGTGCCAGCAGTACAATAGCGGGAGGTCTAGAAGATACGCAGTATTTT.

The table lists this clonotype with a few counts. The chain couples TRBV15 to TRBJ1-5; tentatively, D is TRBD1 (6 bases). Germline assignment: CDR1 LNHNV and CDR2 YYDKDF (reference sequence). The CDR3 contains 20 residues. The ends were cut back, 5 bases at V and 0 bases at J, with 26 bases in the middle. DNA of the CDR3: TGTGCCACCAGCCAAAGGGGGTGGACAGTGAAAGGCTATAGCAATCAGCCCCAGCATTTT. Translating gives CATSQRGWTVKGYSNQPQHF.

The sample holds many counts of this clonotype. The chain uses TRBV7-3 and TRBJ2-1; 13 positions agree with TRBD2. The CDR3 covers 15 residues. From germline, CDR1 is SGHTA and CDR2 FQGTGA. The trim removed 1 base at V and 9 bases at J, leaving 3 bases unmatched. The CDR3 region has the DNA TGTGCCAGCAGCTTAAGAACTAGCGGGAGGGGTGAGCAGTTCTTC. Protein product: CASSLRTSGRGEQFF.

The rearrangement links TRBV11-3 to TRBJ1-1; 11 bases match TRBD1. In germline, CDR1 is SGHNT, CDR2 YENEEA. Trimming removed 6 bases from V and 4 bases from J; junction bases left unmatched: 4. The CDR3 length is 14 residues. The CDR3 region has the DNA TGTGCCAGCAGGGACAGGGGGCGCGGCACTGAAGCTTTCTTT. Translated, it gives CASRDRGRGTEAFF.

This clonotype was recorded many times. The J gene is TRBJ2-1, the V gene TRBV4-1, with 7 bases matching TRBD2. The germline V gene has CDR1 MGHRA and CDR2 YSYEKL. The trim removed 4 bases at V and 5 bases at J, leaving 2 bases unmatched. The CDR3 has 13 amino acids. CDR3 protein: CASSRDYHNEQFF. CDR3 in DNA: TGCGCCAGCAGCCGGGACTACCACAATGAGCAGTTCTTC.

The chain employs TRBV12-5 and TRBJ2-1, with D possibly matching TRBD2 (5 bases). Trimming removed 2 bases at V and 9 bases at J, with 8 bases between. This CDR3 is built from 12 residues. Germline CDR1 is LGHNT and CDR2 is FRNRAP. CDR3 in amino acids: CASGLPGGEQFF. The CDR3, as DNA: TGTGCTAGTGGTTTGCCAGGAGGTGAGCAGTTCTTC.

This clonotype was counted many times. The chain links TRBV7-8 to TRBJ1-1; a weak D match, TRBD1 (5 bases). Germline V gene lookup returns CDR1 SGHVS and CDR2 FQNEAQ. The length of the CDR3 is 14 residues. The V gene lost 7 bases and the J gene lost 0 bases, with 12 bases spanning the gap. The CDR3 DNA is TGTGCCAGCAACCCCGGGACGCTGAACACTGAAGCTTTCTTT. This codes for CASNPGTLNTEAFF. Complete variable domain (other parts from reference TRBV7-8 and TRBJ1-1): GAGVSQSPRYKVAKRGQDVALRCDPISGHVSLFWYQQALGQGPEFLTYFQNEAQLDKSGLPSDRFFAERPEGSVSTLKIQRTQQEDSAVYLCASNPGTLNTEAFFGQGTRLTVV.

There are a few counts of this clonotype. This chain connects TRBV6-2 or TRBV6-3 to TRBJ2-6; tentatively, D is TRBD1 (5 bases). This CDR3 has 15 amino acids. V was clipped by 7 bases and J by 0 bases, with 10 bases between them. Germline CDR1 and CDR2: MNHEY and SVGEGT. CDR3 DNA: TGTGCCAGCATTTCAGGGATCTCTGGGGCCAACGTCCTGACTTTC. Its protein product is CASISGISGANVLTF.

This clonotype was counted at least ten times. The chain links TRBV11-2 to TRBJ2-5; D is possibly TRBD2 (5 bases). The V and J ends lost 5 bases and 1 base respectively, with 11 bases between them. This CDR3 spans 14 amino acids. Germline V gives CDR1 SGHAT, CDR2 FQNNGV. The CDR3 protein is CASSPRGFQETQYF. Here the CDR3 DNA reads TGTGCCAGCAGCCCCCGGGGTTTCCAAGAGACCCAGTACTTC.

The DNA of the CDR3 is TGTGCCTGGAGGCCCCTAGAGAGCGAGCAGTACTTC. It codes for CAWRPLESEQYF. V and J are TRBV30 and TRBJ2-7; no firm D call. Germline CDR1 is GTSNPN and CDR2 is SVGIG (reference sequence). CDR3 length: 12 amino acids. Deletions cut 3 bases from V and 6 bases from J, with 12 bases between. Full variable domain (remainder filled in from reference TRBV30 and TRBJ2-7): SQTIHQWPATLVQPVGSPLSLECTVEGTSNPNLYWYRQAAGRGLQLLFYSVGIGQISSEVPQNLSASRPQDRQFILSSKKLLLSDSGFYLCAWRPLESEQYFGPGTRLTVT.

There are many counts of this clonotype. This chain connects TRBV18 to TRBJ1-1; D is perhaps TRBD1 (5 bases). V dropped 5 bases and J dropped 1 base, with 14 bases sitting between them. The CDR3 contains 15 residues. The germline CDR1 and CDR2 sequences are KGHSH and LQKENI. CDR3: CASSLSGTKNTEAFF. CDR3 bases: TGTGCCAGCTCATTATCCGGGACGAAGAACACTGAAGCTTTCTTT. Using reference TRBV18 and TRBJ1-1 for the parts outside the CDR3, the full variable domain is NAGVMQNPRHLVRRRGQEARLRCSPMKGHSHVYWYRQLPEEGLKFMVYLQKENIIDESGMPKERFSAEFPKEGPSILRIQQVVRGDSAAYFCASSLSGTKNTEAFFGQGTRLTVV.

This chain's CDR3 is CASSYDTRNEQFF. Here the CDR3 DNA reads TGTGCCAGCAGTTACGATACGCGCAATGAGCAGTTCTTC. The V gene is TRBV6-4, the J gene TRBJ2-1; D gene ambiguous. CDR1 and CDR2 from the germline V gene are MRHNA and SNTAGT. Deletions cut 5 bases from V and 6 bases from J, with 11 bases between. This CDR3 comprises 13 residues.

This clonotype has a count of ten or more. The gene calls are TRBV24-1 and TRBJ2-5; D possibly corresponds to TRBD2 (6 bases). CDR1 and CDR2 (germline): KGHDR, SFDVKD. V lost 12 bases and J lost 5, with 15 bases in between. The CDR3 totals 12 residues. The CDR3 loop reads CASSRGPETQYF. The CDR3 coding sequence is TGTGCCTCCTCGCGGGGACCCGAGACCCAGTACTTC.

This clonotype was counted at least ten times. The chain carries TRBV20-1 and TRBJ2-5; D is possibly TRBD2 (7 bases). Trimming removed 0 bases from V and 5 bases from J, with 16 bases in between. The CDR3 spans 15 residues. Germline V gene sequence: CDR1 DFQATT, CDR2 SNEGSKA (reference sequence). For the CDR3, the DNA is TGCAGTGCTAGAGACGTAAACAGGGAGGGCGAGACCCAGTACTTC. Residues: CSARDVNREGETQYF.

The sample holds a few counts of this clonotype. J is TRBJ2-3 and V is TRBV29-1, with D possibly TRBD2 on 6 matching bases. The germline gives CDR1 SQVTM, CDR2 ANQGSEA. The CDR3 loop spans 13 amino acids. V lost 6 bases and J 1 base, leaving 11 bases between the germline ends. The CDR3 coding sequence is TGCAGCGTAGTGGGACTTCGCACAGATACGCAGTATTTT. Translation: CSVVGLRTDTQYF.

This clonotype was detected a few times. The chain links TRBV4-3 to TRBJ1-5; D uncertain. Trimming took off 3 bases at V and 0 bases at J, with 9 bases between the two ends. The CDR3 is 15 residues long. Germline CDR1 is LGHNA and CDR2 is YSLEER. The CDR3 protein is CASSQGIYSNQPQHF. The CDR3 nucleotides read TGCGCCAGCAGCCAGGGGATTTATAGCAATCAGCCCCAGCATTTT.

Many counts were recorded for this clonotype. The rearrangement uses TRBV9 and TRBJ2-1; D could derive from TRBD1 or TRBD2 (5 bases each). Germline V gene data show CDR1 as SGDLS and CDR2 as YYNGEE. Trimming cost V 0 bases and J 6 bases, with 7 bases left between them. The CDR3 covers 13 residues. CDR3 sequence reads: CASSVDGGNEQFF. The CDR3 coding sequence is TGTGCCAGCAGCGTAGATGGGGGCAATGAGCAGTTCTTC.

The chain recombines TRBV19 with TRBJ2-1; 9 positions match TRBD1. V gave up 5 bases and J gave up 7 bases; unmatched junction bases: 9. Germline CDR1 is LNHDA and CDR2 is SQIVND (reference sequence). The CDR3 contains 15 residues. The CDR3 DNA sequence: TGTGCCAGTAGTCTATATGGACAGGGGATGAATGAGCAGTTCTTC. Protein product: CASSLYGQGMNEQFF.

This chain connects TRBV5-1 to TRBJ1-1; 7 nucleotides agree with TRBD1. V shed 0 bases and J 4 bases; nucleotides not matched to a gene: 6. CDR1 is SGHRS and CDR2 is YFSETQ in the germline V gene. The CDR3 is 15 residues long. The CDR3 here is CASSLAAGGTTEAFF. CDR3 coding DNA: TGCGCCAGCAGCTTGGCCGCAGGGGGTACCACTGAAGCTTTCTTT.